This T cell receptor (beta chain) was sequenced in a study of blood T cell repertoires in COVID-19. At the level of the study: Specimens from acute and convalescent COVID-19 originated in the United States, Italy and Spain. Nucleic acid was either cDNA or gDNA, and it came from T cells, B-cell-depleted T cells, or PBMCs.

In the original processing: Reference gene primer amplification gave nucleated cell count estimates. The repertoire was sequenced with immunoSEQ multiplex PCR; TCRdb's copy has only in-frame clones and lacks some. The V and J calls and clone size are taken from that table; D and trimming were inferred from the DNA. The sample lists about 130,000 clones, around 85% occurring once. Seattle researchers signed up patients amid active infection and tracked them longitudinally. Material for sequencing was peripheral blood. The TCR comes from a woman older than 75 with COVID-19, enrolled during active disease.

The CDR3 DNA is TGTGCCAGCAGCGCCTCAGGGTGGGAAGGCTACACCTTC. This translates into CASSASGWEGYTF. The rearrangement uses TRBV11-2 and TRBJ1-2; D perhaps matches TRBD1 (5 bases). The germline V gene has CDR1 SGHAT and CDR2 FQNNGV. V was clipped by 5 bases and J by 8 bases, with 15 bases between them. CDR3 size: 13 residues.